This T cell receptor beta chain was retrieved from a study of blood T cell repertoires in COVID-19. Study-wide background: PBMCs, B-cell-depleted T cells, or T cells provided the cDNA or gDNA that made up the material.

Original processing notes: Amplified reference gene primers provided the basis for estimating nucleated cell counts. The method was immunoSEQ multiplex PCR; TCRdb's version includes in-frame clones alone and lacks a portion of them. V and J calls and clone size are those listed in that table; D and trimming were worked out from the DNA. Counted here are roughly 50,000 clones, about 91% occurring once; the ten biggest clones make up 13% to 15%. Trimming removed 3 bases at V and 3 bases at J, with 17 bases between. This CDR3 comprises 16 residues. Germline loops: CDR1 MRHNA, CDR2 SNTAGT. This clone was seen once.

The TCR was taken from a woman aged 55-75 years with active COVID-19. This chain uses TRBV6-4 with TRBJ1-2; D gene uncertain. Sequenced sample: peripheral blood. CDR3 nucleotide sequence: TGTGCCAGCAGTGAGGTCCCCAGCGGAGGCTACTATGGCTACACCTTC. Residues: CASSEVPSGGYYGYTF.